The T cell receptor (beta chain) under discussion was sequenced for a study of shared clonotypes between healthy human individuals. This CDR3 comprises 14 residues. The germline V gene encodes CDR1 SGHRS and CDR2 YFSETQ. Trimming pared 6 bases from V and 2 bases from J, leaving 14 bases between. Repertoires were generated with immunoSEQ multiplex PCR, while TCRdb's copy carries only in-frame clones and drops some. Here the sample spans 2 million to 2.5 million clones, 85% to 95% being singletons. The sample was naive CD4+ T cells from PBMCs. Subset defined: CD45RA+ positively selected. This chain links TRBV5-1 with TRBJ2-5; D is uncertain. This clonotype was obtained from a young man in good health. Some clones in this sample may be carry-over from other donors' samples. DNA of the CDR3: TGCGCCAGCACTGTAGGAACACCTCAAGAGACCCAGTACTTC. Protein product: CASTVGTPQETQYF.